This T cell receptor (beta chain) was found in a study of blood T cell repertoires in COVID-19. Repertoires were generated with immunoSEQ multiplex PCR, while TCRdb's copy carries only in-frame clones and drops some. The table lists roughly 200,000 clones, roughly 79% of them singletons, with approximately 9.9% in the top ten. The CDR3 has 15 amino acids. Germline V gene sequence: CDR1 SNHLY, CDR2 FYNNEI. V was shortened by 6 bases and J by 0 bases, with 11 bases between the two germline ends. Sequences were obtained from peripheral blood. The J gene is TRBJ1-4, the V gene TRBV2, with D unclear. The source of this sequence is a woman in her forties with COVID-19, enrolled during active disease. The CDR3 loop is CASRAYSATNEKLFF. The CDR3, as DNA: TGTGCCAGCAGAGCCTACAGTGCAACTAATGAAAAACTGTTTTTT.